This TCR beta chain was observed in a study of cytomegalovirus exposure and HLA in healthy donors. Study observations and caveats: The study put some 160 TCR beta chains on its list as cytomegalovirus-associated.

The CDR3 runs 11 residues. Trimming shortened V by 5 bases and J by 7 bases, and 8 bases separated the two germline ends. Looked up from germline, CDR1 is DFQATT and CDR2 is SNEGSKA (reference sequence). A multiplex PCR was run with 60 Vbeta primers and 13 Jbeta primers. TCRdb's table, derived via immunoSEQ multiplex PCR, lists solely in-frame clones and lacks some. Among roughly 110,000 clones listed, approximately 80% were seen once. Points on this clone: The antigen remains unidentified. The same CDR3 arises from other DNA sequences in this sample as well.

Sequenced material: PBMCs. This clonotype originated in a man aged 60-69 years in good health and CMV-seronegative. The chain has TRBV20-1 and TRBJ2-2, with unresolved D. The CDR3 bases are TGCAGTGCTCGACGGGTCGGGGAGCTGTTTTTT. It is translated as CSARRVGELFF.